Listed below are T cell receptor beta chains from one sample, sequenced in a study of shared clonotypes between healthy human individuals. TCRdb's copy holds only in-frame clones and misses some; the assay was immunoSEQ multiplex PCR. This table has around 200,000 clones, 80% to 95% appearing once. What was sequenced was naive CD4+ T cells sorted from blood. The receptors originated from a woman in her 30s in good health. The CDR3 runs from the conserved cysteine through the conserved F or W. The D gene is left open where the match is weak. Only some rows state a clone size, as once, few, many or a class for expanded clones.

length,J,size,V,D,DNA,CDR3
13,TRBJ1-5,NA,TRBV30,NA,TGTGCCTGGGGGTGGGGGGGCAATCAGCCCCAGCATTTT,CAWGWGGNQPQHF
15,TRBJ2-1,NA,TRBV6-5,NA,TGTGCCAGCAGTTACTCGAGAGGACTTTACAATGAGCAGTTCTTC,CASSYSRGLYNEQFF
14,TRBJ1-2,NA,TRBV6-5,TRBD1,TGTGCCAGCAGGAGGGACAGCGACTTCTATGGCTACACCTTC,CASRRDSDFYGYTF
11,TRBJ2-5,NA,TRBV19,NA,TGTGCCAGTAGCTCACCAGAGACCCAGTACTTC,CASSSPETQYF
15,TRBJ2-7,NA,TRBV7-9,NA,TGTGCCAGCAGCTTATATTCGGGAAGTACCTACGAGCAGTACTTC,CASSLYSGSTYEQYF
18,TRBJ2-2,NA,TRBV11-2,NA,TGTGCCAGCAGCTTCGCGCAGGGTAGGGTCGTCGCGTCCGGGGAGCTGTTTTTT,CASSFAQGRVVASGELFF
15,TRBJ2-3,NA,TRBV11-2,TRBD2,TGTGCCAGCAGCTTTCCTAGCGGGAGCTCAGATACGCAGTATTTT,CASSFPSGSSDTQYF
15,TRBJ2-7,once,TRBV28,TRBD1,TGTGCCAGCAGTTTTACAGGGGTACCCCCCTACGAGCAGTACTTC,CASSFTGVPPYEQYF
11,TRBJ1-2,NA,TRBV21-1,NA,TGTGCCAGCAGCAAATGGGCTGGCTACACCTTC,CASSKWAGYTF
15,TRBJ1-1,NA,TRBV5-1,NA,TGCGCCAGCAGCTTGGGTATCAGGGGGAACACTGAAGCTTTCTTT,CASSLGIRGNTEAFF
14,TRBJ2-7,NA,TRBV28,TRBD1,TGTGCCAGCAGTTCGGGACAGGGGGTGGCCGAGCAGTACTTC,CASSSGQGVAEQYF
13,TRBJ1-1,NA,TRBV2,NA,TGTGCCAGCAGTGTGGAGGGGAACACTGAAGCTTTCTTT,CASSVEGNTEAFF
15,TRBJ1-5,NA,TRBV28,TRBD1,TGTGCCAGCAGTTTCCTTGACAGGGGGAATCAGCCCCAGCATTTT,CASSFLDRGNQPQHF
13,TRBJ1-2,NA,TRBV18,NA,TGTGCCAGCTCGGATACAGGGCCTAACGGCTACACCTTC,CASSDTGPNGYTF
14,TRBJ2-5,NA,TRBV7-8,NA,TGTGCCAGCAGATCCGAATGGTCTAGGGAGACCCAGTACTTC,CASRSEWSRETQYF
15,TRBJ1-4,NA,TRBV7-6,NA,TGTGCCAGCAGCAAGACCCACAGCCTCGGGGAAAAACTGTTTTTT,CASSKTHSLGEKLFF
13,TRBJ2-1,NA,TRBV25-1,NA,TGTGCCAGCAGTGAAAATGTGGCGAATGAGCAGTTCTTC,CASSENVANEQFF
15,TRBJ1-1,NA,TRBV28,NA,TGTGCCAGCAGCGCGGGAGGGGGGTTGAACACTGAAGCTTTCTTT,CASSAGGGLNTEAFF
13,TRBJ2-1,NA,TRBV19,NA,TGTGCCAGTGGGCTTATAGCGTCGGATGAGCAGTTCTTC,CASGLIASDEQFF
15,TRBJ2-3,NA,TRBV18,NA,TGTGCCAGCTCCCTCGCAGAGGGGATGGCAGATACGCAGTATTTT,CASSLAEGMADTQYF
16,TRBJ2-3,NA,TRBV5-1,NA,TGCGCCAGCAGCTCCGGGACACCGACTAGCACAGATACGCAGTATTTT,CASSSGTPTSTDTQYF
15,TRBJ1-1,NA,TRBV7-2,TRBD1,TGTGCCAGCAGCCCACAGACAGGGATGAACACTGAAGCTTTCTTT,CASSPQTGMNTEAFF
13,TRBJ1-5,NA,TRBV27,NA,TGTGCCAGCAGTTTCCGCAGGGATCAGCCCCAGCATTTT,CASSFRRDQPQHF
14,TRBJ2-1,NA,TRBV7-9,TRBD2,TGTGCCAGCCTAGCGGGAGTGAAAAACAATGAGCAGTTCTTC,CASLAGVKNNEQFF
13,TRBJ1-2,NA,TRBV11-2,NA,TGTGCCAGCAGCTCAAACAGGAACTATGGCTACACCTTC,CASSSNRNYGYTF
15,TRBJ2-7,NA,TRBV11-2,TRBD2,TGTGCCAGCAGCAGTCCAGCGCGGGAGGTGTACGAGCAGTACTTC,CASSSPAREVYEQYF
15,TRBJ2-7,NA,TRBV14,TRBD1,TGTGCCAGCAGCCAACTAGACAGGGCGACCTACGAGCAGTACTTC,CASSQLDRATYEQYF
16,TRBJ1-2,NA,TRBV7-9,NA,TGTGCCAGCAGCTTAGCCGGAATGGTAGGGGGATTTGGCTACACCTTC,CASSLAGMVGGFGYTF
13,TRBJ2-3,NA,TRBV11-3,NA,TGTGCCAGCAGCCCCAACCCAGGAGATACGCAGTATTTT,CASSPNPGDTQYF
13,TRBJ1-2,NA,TRBV7-9,NA,TGTGCCAGCAGCTCCGAGGTGGACTATGGCTACACCTTC,CASSSEVDYGYTF
17,TRBJ1-2,NA,TRBV18,TRBD1,TGTGCCAGCTCACCTAACCGGGACAGGGGCAGTGGTTATGGCTACACCTTC,CASSPNRDRGSGYGYTF
18,TRBJ1-4,NA,TRBV11-3,NA,TGTGCCAGCCCACTGTCGGGGGGTAAATTTACAACTAATGAAAAACTGTTTTTT,CASPLSGGKFTTNEKLFF
13,TRBJ1-1,NA,TRBV27,NA,TGTGCCAGCACAGGTCCCTTGAACACTGAAGCTTTCTTT,CASTGPLNTEAFF
15,TRBJ2-7,once,TRBV5-1,TRBD1,TGCGCCAGCAGCTTGATTGGGACAGGGGTATGGGAGCAGTACTTC,CASSLIGTGVWEQYF
14,TRBJ2-7,NA,TRBV18,TRBD2,TGTGCCAGCTCAGCCGGGACTAGCGGATACGAGCAGTACTTC,CASSAGTSGYEQYF
14,TRBJ1-2,NA,TRBV28,NA,TGTGCCAGCAGTTTACCATCCAGGGCGCGTGGCTACACCTTC,CASSLPSRARGYTF
16,TRBJ2-3,once,TRBV5-1,NA,TGCGCCAGCAGCACTCCGGGAAGACGGGCGGGAGATACGCAGTATTTT,CASSTPGRRAGDTQYF
19,TRBJ1-3,NA,TRBV11-3,NA,TGTGCCAGCAGCTACCCGTCCCCCGAGGCGACGAATAAAGGAAACACCATATATTTT,CASSYPSPEATNKGNTIYF
13,TRBJ2-7,NA,TRBV6-5,NA,TGTGCCAGCAGTTACCACAGGGTCCTCGAGCAGTACTTC,CASSYHRVLEQYF
16,TRBJ2-1,NA,TRBV13,NA,TGTGCCAGCAGCTTAAGGTCAGGTTCAATAGGCAATGAGCAGTTCTTC,CASSLRSGSIGNEQFF